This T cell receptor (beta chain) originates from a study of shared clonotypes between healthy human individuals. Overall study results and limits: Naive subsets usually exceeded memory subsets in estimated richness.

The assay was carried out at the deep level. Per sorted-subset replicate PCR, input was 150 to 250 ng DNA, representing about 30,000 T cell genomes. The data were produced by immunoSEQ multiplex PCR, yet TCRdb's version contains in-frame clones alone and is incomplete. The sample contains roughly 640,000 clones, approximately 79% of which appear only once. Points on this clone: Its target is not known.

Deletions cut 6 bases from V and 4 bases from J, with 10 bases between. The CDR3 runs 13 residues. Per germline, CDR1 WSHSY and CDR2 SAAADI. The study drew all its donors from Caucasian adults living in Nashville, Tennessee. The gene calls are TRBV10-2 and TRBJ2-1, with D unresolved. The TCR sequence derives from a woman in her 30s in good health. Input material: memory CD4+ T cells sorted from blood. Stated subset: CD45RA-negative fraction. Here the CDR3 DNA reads TGCGCCAGCAGGCCCGACAAATACAATGAGCAGTTCTTC. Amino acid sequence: CASRPDKYNEQFF.